The 24 T cell receptor beta chains reported below all come from one sample, sequenced in a study of blood T cell repertoires in COVID-19. Libraries were prepared by immunoSEQ multiplex PCR; TCRdb keeps only in-frame clonotypes and omits some of them. Of some 200,000 clones detected, almost 80% appear once; the ten largest clones hold roughly 17%. Sequenced input: PBMCs or T cells enriched from blood (not recorded which). These receptors were collected from a woman between 50 and 59 years old who had recovered from COVID-19.

The rearrangement links TRBV27 to TRBJ2-3; weak D call: TRBD1 (6 bases). In germline, CDR1 is MNHEY, CDR2 SMNVEV (reference sequence). The CDR3 has 19 residues. The germline V and J ends were trimmed by 1 base and 0 bases, with 20 bases remaining between them. The CDR3 bases are TGTGCCAGCAGTTTATTAAGCTCGTGGGACACTACTAGCACAGATACGCAGTATTTT. It encodes CASSLLSSWDTTSTDTQYF.

This clone occurred a few times. CDR3 sequence reads: CASSSGLAGLIYEQYF. CDR3 DNA sequence: TGTGCCAGCAGCTCGGGACTAGCGGGCCTAATCTACGAGCAGTACTTC. The V call is TRBV7-8, the J call TRBJ2-7, with 12 bases fitting TRBD2. Germline lookup yields CDR1 SGHVS and CDR2 FQNEAQ. V lost 4 bases and J lost 3; bases outside the gene matches: 7. The CDR3 length is 16 residues.

The chain couples TRBV30 to TRBJ2-3; 8 nucleotides line up with TRBD1. The length of the CDR3 is 11 residues. J lost 11 bases, V lost 5 bases, and 6 bases had no gene match. Germline V gene sequence: CDR1 GTSNPN, CDR2 SVGIG (reference sequence). In DNA form, the CDR3 reads TGTGCCTGGCAGGGGGCCCCCGGGCAGTATTTT. It specifies CAWQGAPGQYF.

The V and J genes are TRBV9 and TRBJ2-1, with TRBD2 identical over 13 bases. The CDR3 runs to 16 residues. The V gene's germline CDR1 is SGDLS and CDR2 YYNGEE. The trim removed 1 base at V and 10 bases at J, leaving 8 bases unmatched. CDR3 residues: CASSVTGTSGKGEQFF. CDR3 bases: TGTGCCAGCAGCGTAACCGGGACTAGCGGGAAAGGCGAGCAGTTCTTC.

There are a few counts of this clone. J is TRBJ2-1 and V is TRBV29-1, with D possibly TRBD2 on 5 matching bases. CDR1 is SQVTM and CDR2 is ANQGSEA in the germline V gene. Trimming took 2 bases from V and 5 from J, leaving 13 bases between them. CDR3 size: 14 residues. The CDR3 nucleotides are TGCAGCGTTGAACGAGGGTTTACCAACAATGAGCAGTTCTTC. Residues: CSVERGFTNNEQFF.

V usage is TRBV18 and J usage is TRBJ2-3, with D maybe TRBD2 (5 bases). This CDR3 has 12 residues. Germline CDR1 is KGHSH and CDR2 is LQKENI. V gave up 2 bases and J gave up 5 bases, with 5 bases separating them. The CDR3 reads CASSPGLDTQYF. The DNA of the CDR3 is TGTGCCAGCTCACCAGGACTAGATACGCAGTATTTT.

This chain connects TRBV2 to TRBJ1-1; 7 bases agree with TRBD1. J gave up 7 bases and V 0 bases, and 5 bases lay outside the gene matches. Germline lookup yields CDR1 SNHLY and CDR2 FYNNEI. The CDR3 is 14 amino acids. CDR3 bases: TGTGCCAGCAGTGAAGCGCAGGGGGTACTTGAAGCTTTCTTT. This translates into CASSEAQGVLEAFF. The full variable domain, in which reference TRBV2 and TRBJ1-1 provide the parts outside the CDR3, is EPEVTQTPSHQVTQMGQEVILRCVPISNHLYFYWYRQILGQKVEFLVSFYNNEISEKSEIFDDQFSVERPDGSNFTLKIRSTKLEDSAMYFCASSEAQGVLEAFFGQGTRLTVV.

This sequence joins TRBV5-1 and TRBJ2-7, with D possibly being TRBD2 (5 bases). V lost 4 bases and J 3 bases, leaving 20 bases between the germline ends. The CDR3 consists of 16 residues. Germline values: CDR1 SGHRS, CDR2 YFSETQ. CDR3 DNA sequence: TGCGCCAGCAGCCCTGATAATATAGCGACCCTCTACGAGCAGTACTTC. Amino acid sequence: CASSPDNIATLYEQYF.

This clone was found once. The chain combines TRBV28 with TRBJ1-3; D may be TRBD1 (6 bases). Germline values: CDR1 MDHEN, CDR2 SYDVKM. CDR3 length equals 18 residues. V lost 1 base and J lost 4, with 20 bases in between. The CDR3 nucleotides are TGTGCCAGCAGTTTATTACCCAGACAGGTCCGTCGGGGAAACACCATATATTTT. This encodes CASSLLPRQVRRGNTIYF. Together with reference TRBV28 and TRBJ1-3, the CDR3 gives the full variable domain: DVKVTQSSRYLVKRTGEKVFLECVQDMDHENMFWYRQDPGLGLRLIYFSYDVKMKEKGDIPEGYSVSREKKERFSLILESASTNQTSMYLCASSLLPRQVRRGNTIYFGEGSWLTVV.

The chain employs TRBV28 and TRBJ2-7; 8 nucleotides match TRBD2. There are 14 residues in the CDR3. The trim removed 2 bases at V and 2 bases at J, leaving 2 bases unmatched. Germline-derived CDR1 and CDR2 are MDHEN and SYDVKM. The CDR3 here is CASSLLAGAYEQYF. The CDR3 DNA reads TGTGCCAGCAGTTTACTAGCGGGTGCCTACGAGCAGTACTTC.

V gene TRBV29-1 combines with J gene TRBJ2-7, with 7 bases matching TRBD1. The CDR3 loop spans 14 amino acids. The germline V gene has CDR1 SQVTM and CDR2 ANQGSEA. With V trimmed by 4 bases and J by 0 bases, 6 bases remained unmatched. The CDR3 reads CSVVGGTDSYEQYF. The CDR3, as DNA: TGCAGCGTTGTCGGTGGGACAGACTCCTACGAGCAGTACTTC.

This clone has a handful of counts. This chain joins TRBV2 and TRBJ2-5, with TRBD2 matching 8 bases. The CDR3 sequence is 16 residues long. CDR1 is SNHLY, CDR2 FYNNEI, per germline. V trimming: 4 bases; J trimming: 6 bases; junction bases outside the gene matches: 13. Here the CDR3 DNA reads TGTGCCAGCAGTGCAGGAGCGGGAGTGGGTAGGAAGACCCAGTACTTC. It yields the protein CASSAGAGVGRKTQYF. Combining the CDR3 with reference TRBV2 and TRBJ2-5 gives the whole variable domain EPEVTQTPSHQVTQMGQEVILRCVPISNHLYFYWYRQILGQKVEFLVSFYNNEISEKSEIFDDQFSVERPDGSNFTLKIRSTKLEDSAMYFCASSAGAGVGRKTQYFGPGTRLLVL.

V is TRBV7-9 and J is TRBJ2-3; the D gene is possibly TRBD2 (7 bases). CDR1 and CDR2 from the germline V gene are SEHNR and FQNEAQ (reference sequence). V dropped 5 bases and J dropped 4 bases, with 16 bases sitting between them. The CDR3 runs to 15 residues. CDR3 nucleotides: TGTGCCAGCAGCGCCAAAGGGGGAGGGTCAGATACGCAGTATTTT. Translation gives CASSAKGGGSDTQYF.

In this sample, this clone turned up once. The chain combines TRBV19 with TRBJ2-3, with 8 bases identical to TRBD1. J was trimmed by 7 bases and V by 3 bases; bases with no gene match: 3. CDR1 is LNHDA and CDR2 is SQIVND in the germline V gene (reference sequence). The CDR3 runs to 13 residues. The CDR3 here is CASSMQGANTQYF. The CDR3, as DNA: TGTGCCAGTAGTATGCAGGGGGCGAATACGCAGTATTTT.

This clone has just one count. This chain uses TRBV19 with TRBJ1-1, with TRBD1 matching over 7 bases. CDR3 length: 14 amino acids. CDR1 and CDR2 from the germline V gene are LNHDA and SQIVND (reference sequence). The V and J ends lost 5 bases and 7 bases, in that order; junction bases with no gene match: 10. Written as DNA, the CDR3 is TGTGCCAGTAGTCCCTATCGGGACAGAATTGAAGCTTTCTTT. It specifies CASSPYRDRIEAFF.

The chain combines TRBV25-1 with TRBJ2-3; 11 positions agree with TRBD1. This CDR3 comprises 14 residues. Unmatched junction bases numbered 6, after V lost 6 bases and J lost 7 bases. Germline-derived CDR1 and CDR2 are MGHDK and SYGVNS. Here the CDR3 reads CASSKGQGAHTQYF. For the CDR3, the DNA is TGTGCCAGCAGCAAAGGACAGGGGGCGCATACGCAGTATTTT.

The CDR3 is CASSTGTGNNSPLHF. CDR3 sequence (DNA): TGTGCCAGCTCAACCGGGACAGGGAATAATTCACCCCTCCACTTT. The V and J genes are TRBV18 and TRBJ1-6; 9 bases map to TRBD1. This CDR3 has 15 residues. The junction had 4 bases not matched to a gene; V was cut back by 5 bases and J by 5 bases. Per germline, CDR1 KGHSH and CDR2 LQKENI.

At least ten counts were recorded for this clone. The chain joins TRBV2 to TRBJ1-4; D perhaps matches TRBD1 (6 bases). The CDR3 is 14 amino acids. Germline lookup yields CDR1 SNHLY and CDR2 FYNNEI. Between the trimmed V and J ends, which lost 4 bases and 7 bases, there was a span of 13 bases. The CDR3 is CASSAQGPFEKLFF. CDR3 DNA sequence: TGTGCCAGCAGTGCACAGGGTCCTTTTGAAAAACTGTTTTTT. Together with reference TRBV2 and TRBJ1-4, the CDR3 gives the full variable domain: EPEVTQTPSHQVTQMGQEVILRCVPISNHLYFYWYRQILGQKVEFLVSFYNNEISEKSEIFDDQFSVERPDGSNFTLKIRSTKLEDSAMYFCASSAQGPFEKLFFGSGTQLSVL.

This clone came up once. The rearrangement joins TRBV7-3 to TRBJ2-3, with 8 positions matching TRBD2. CDR1 is SGHTA, CDR2 FQGTGA, per germline. The V segment lost 5 bases and the J segment 0 bases; nucleotides outside the gene matches: 1. This CDR3 has 14 residues. The CDR3 sequence: CASSPSGSTDTQYF. DNA for the CDR3: TGTGCCAGCAGCCCTAGCGGGAGCACAGATACGCAGTATTTT.

This CDR3 is CASSQFQGHGYTF. In DNA, the CDR3 is TGTGCCAGCAGCCAGTTTCAGGGGCATGGCTACACCTTC. V gene TRBV14 combines with J gene TRBJ1-2; perhaps TRBD1 as D (6 bases). CDR3 length equals 13 residues. Germline assignment: CDR1 SGHDN and CDR2 FVKESK. With 3 bases removed from V and 6 bases from J, the gap between germline ends came to 11 bases. Full variable domain (missing parts from reference TRBV14 and TRBJ1-2): EAGVTQFPSHSVIEKGQTVTLRCDPISGHDNLYWYRRVMGKEIKFLLHFVKESKQDESGMPNNRFLAERTGGTYSTLKVQPAELEDSGVYFCASSQFQGHGYTFGSGTRLTVV.

This rearrangement joins TRBV6-1 to TRBJ1-2; D is unclear. The CDR3 is made up of 11 amino acids. Germline V gene lookup returns CDR1 MNHNS and CDR2 SASEGT. Trimming cost V 3 bases and J 6 bases, with 5 bases left between them. This CDR3 is CASSDEDGYTF. For the CDR3, the DNA is TGTGCCAGCAGTGACGAGGATGGCTACACCTTC.

This clone was recorded once. This chain links TRBV9 with TRBJ2-1, with D maybe TRBD1 (7 bases). The ends were cut back, 0 bases at V and 2 bases at J, with 9 bases in the middle. Germline-derived CDR1 and CDR2 are SGDLS and YYNGEE. The CDR3 covers 15 residues. In DNA form, the CDR3 reads TGTGCCAGCAGCGTAGGCAGGGGGGCCTACAATGAGCAGTTCTTC. Translating gives CASSVGRGAYNEQFF.

The chain uses TRBV7-3 and TRBJ2-5; 10 bases are shared with TRBD1. This CDR3 is 15 amino acids long. V dropped 7 bases and J dropped 4; count of bases not matched to a gene: 9. CDR1 is SGHTA and CDR2 is FQGTGA in the germline V gene. The CDR3 DNA sequence: TGTGCCAGCAAGCCAAGGACAGGGGGACGAGAGACCCAGTACTTC. This sequence encodes CASKPRTGGRETQYF.

V usage is TRBV12-3 or TRBV12-4 and J usage is TRBJ2-5, with D maybe TRBD1 (5 bases). The CDR3 runs to 13 residues. The V end was cut by 6 bases, the J end by 5 bases, with 13 bases between. The CDR3 region has the DNA TGTGCCAGCAGCCTTGGACAACCCGAGACCCAGTACTTC. The encoded protein is CASSLGQPETQYF.